These T cell receptor beta chains were read from a single sample in a study of shared clonotypes between healthy human individuals. Libraries were prepared by immunoSEQ multiplex PCR; TCRdb keeps only in-frame clonotypes and omits some of them. The table lists about 480,000 clones, about four fifths of them singletons. Specimen: PBMCs. Source of these receptors: a woman aged 40 to 49 in good health. Some clones in this sample may be carry-over from other donors' samples. Each CDR3 is given without its conserved first and last residue. Each record gives: CDR3 length, J gene, V gene, CDR3 protein.

length: 13
J: TRBJ2-3
V: TRBV7-3
CDR3: ASRKDSMGVDTQY

length: 12
J: TRBJ2-1
V: TRBV7-2
CDR3: ASSSFDIRGEQF

length: 11
J: TRBJ2-1
V: TRBV10-3
CDR3: AISYRQSHEQF

length: 16
J: TRBJ1-1
V: TRBV6-1
CDR3: ASSEALGQQLINTEAF

length: 11
J: TRBJ2-7
V: TRBV27
CDR3: ASSLFGRDEQY

length: 13
J: TRBJ2-7
V: TRBV28
CDR3: ATGTSGRVPGEQY

length: 12
J: TRBJ2-1
V: TRBV7-9
CDR3: ASSPRDWYNEQF

length: 14
J: TRBJ2-2
V: TRBV6-1
CDR3: ASSEDGLGDTGELF

length: 13
J: NA
V: TRBV29-1
CDR3: SVEARDRGFNEQY

length: 12
J: TRBJ1-2
V: TRBV29-1
CDR3: SVAGSIVKMDYT

length: 17
J: TRBJ2-3
V: TRBV7-8
CDR3: ASSLVVWTSGIRTDTQY

length: 11
J: TRBJ2-3
V: TRBV2
CDR3: ASSGRGTDTQY

length: 13
J: TRBJ1-1
V: TRBV4-1
CDR3: ASSQDPDGNTEAF

length: 14
J: TRBJ1-3
V: TRBV30
CDR3: AWSVLRPNSGNTIY

length: 12
J: TRBJ1-3
V: TRBV7-2
CDR3: ASSLEAAGNTIY

length: 14
J: TRBJ2-3
V: TRBV5-4
CDR3: ASSSATSANTDTQY